This T cell receptor beta chain was obtained from a study of shared clonotypes between healthy human individuals. The study's findings and limits: Deeper or shallower sequencing was expected to change how clonotypes are shared among donors.

The run depth of the assay was deep. Original data processing: Quality scores were absent from the junction-only immunoSEQ sequences, so filtering differed. The table came from immunoSEQ multiplex PCR; TCRdb's copy has only in-frame clones and leaves some out. Clone size and the V and J calls come from that table; the DNA yielded D and trimming. This sample yields approximately 510,000 clones, of which 79% are seen a single time; around 13% belongs to the top ten. The germline V gene has CDR1 MNHEY and CDR2 SMNVEV (reference sequence). The CDR3 is 15 residues long. V was shortened by 7 bases and J by 5 bases, with 20 bases between the two germline ends. This clone has just a few counts. Its antigen is unknown.

Sequencing was done on a sample of PBMCs. The chain combines TRBV27 with TRBJ2-5; tentatively, D is TRBD2 (5 bases). The receptor comes from a woman between 35 and 50 years old in good health. Some clones in this sample may be carry-over from other donors' samples. The CDR3 nucleotides are TGTGCCAGCAAATCGATGGTCGACCCGGGGGAGACCCAGTACTTC. Its translation: CASKSMVDPGETQYF.